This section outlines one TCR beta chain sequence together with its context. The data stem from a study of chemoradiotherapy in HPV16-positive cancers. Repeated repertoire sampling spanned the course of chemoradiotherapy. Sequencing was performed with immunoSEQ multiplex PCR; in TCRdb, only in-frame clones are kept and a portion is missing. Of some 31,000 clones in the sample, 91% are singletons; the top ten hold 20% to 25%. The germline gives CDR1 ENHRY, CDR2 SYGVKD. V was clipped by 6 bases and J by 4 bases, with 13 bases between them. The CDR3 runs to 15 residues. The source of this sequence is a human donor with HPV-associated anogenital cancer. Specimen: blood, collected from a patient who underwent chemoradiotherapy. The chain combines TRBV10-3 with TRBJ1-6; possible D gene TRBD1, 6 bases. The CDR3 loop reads CAISRTERYNSPLHF. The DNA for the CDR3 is TGTGCCATCAGCCGGACAGAAAGGTATAATTCACCCCTCCACTTT.